Below are 27 T cell receptor beta chains sequenced from a single sample in a study of response to subunit inactivated influenza vaccine. Each CDR3 protein gets one entry after TCRdb re-called the RT-PCR reads with MiXCR. The sample lists 500,000 to 650,000 distinct CDR3 sequences; approximately 7.1% were seen once. Sample: PBMCs from blood, taken 23 months after vaccination. The receptors were gathered from a man aged 50 to 69 who received an inactivated influenza vaccine.

The rearrangement uses TRBV9 and TRBJ2-1; a possible D gene is TRBD1 (5 bases). This CDR3 comprises 13 residues. V gave up 0 bases and J gave up 6 bases, with 7 bases separating them. Germline CDR1 is SGDLS and CDR2 is YYNGEE. CDR3 nucleotides: TGTGCCAGCAGCGTAGTAGGGGCCAATGAGCAGTTCTTC. Protein product: CASSVVGANEQFF.

The chain links TRBV5-6 to TRBJ2-5; weak D call: TRBD1 (6 bases). V gave up 2 bases and J gave up 5 bases, with 16 bases separating them. The germline V gene has CDR1 SGHDT and CDR2 YYEEEE. The CDR3 is 15 residues long. CDR3 sequence: CASSFRGGVGETQYF. In DNA, the CDR3 is TGTGCCAGCAGCTTTCGTGGGGGCGTGGGTGAGACCCAGTACTTC.

This clonotype occurred a few times. The rearrangement joins TRBV20-1 to TRBJ2-3, with D perhaps matching TRBD1 or TRBD2 (5 bases each). CDR1 is DFQATT and CDR2 is SNEGSKA in the germline V gene (reference sequence). Trimming removed 0 bases at V and 0 bases at J, with 19 bases between. CDR3 length: 18 residues. The CDR3 DNA reads TGCAGTGCTAGAGATCTTGGGACGTATCTATCTAGCACAGATACGCAGTATTTT. It specifies CSARDLGTYLSSTDTQYF.

A note on this clonotype: Possible read error: a much larger clone is one base away. V gene TRBV6-1 combines with J gene TRBJ2-7; the D is unclear. Germline V gene sequence: CDR1 MNHNS, CDR2 SASEGT. Trimming removed 10 bases from V and 2 bases from J, with 15 bases in between. CDR3 length equals 13 residues. CDR3 DNA: TGTGCCATCAGCCAGGCATCGGCCTACGAGCAGTACTTC. It specifies CAISQASAYEQYF.

This clonotype was seen more than once but under ten times. J is TRBJ2-1 and V is TRBV6-2 or TRBV6-3; unclear D gene. The V gene's germline CDR1 is MNHEY and CDR2 SVGEGT. The CDR3 is 15 residues long. Deletions cut 2 bases from V and 2 bases from J, with 10 bases between. CDR3: CASSYVMGTYNEQFF. As DNA, the CDR3 is TGTGCCAGCAGTTACGTGATGGGTACCTACAATGAGCAGTTCTTC.

The rearrangement joins TRBV6-5 to TRBJ2-4; D is possibly TRBD2 (5 bases). The germline V and J ends were trimmed by 0 bases and 3 bases, with 9 bases remaining between them. Germline assignment: CDR1 MNHEY and CDR2 SVGAGI. The CDR3 consists of 15 residues. CDR3 loop: CASSYSVRGKNIQYF. The CDR3 coding sequence is TGTGCCAGCAGTTACTCGGTCCGGGGCAAAAACATTCAGTACTTC.

This clonotype was observed at least ten times. CDR3: CSARVVPEQFF. CDR3 coding DNA: TGCAGTGCTAGAGTGGTCCCTGAGCAGTTCTTC. The rearrangement links TRBV20-1 to TRBJ2-1; no reliable D call. The CDR3 runs 11 residues. CDR1 is DFQATT, CDR2 SNEGSKA, per germline (reference sequence). Trimming stripped 1 base from V and 9 bases from J, with 7 bases between.

The sample holds a few counts of this clonotype. The chain combines TRBV27 with TRBJ2-3, with 12 bases identical to TRBD2. This CDR3 is built from 18 residues. The germline V gene has CDR1 MNHEY and CDR2 SMNVEV (reference sequence). J lost 1 base, V lost 7 bases, and 12 bases had no gene match. In DNA, the CDR3 is TGTGCCAGCAAGATACTAGCGGGAGGTAGAGGAGGCACAGATACGCAGTATTTT. Encoded protein: CASKILAGGRGGTDTQYF.

The genes are TRBV7-2 and TRBJ2-1; no clear D. CDR1 is SGHTA, CDR2 FQGNSA, per germline. CDR3 size: 14 residues. Deletions cut 6 bases from V and 0 bases from J, with 9 bases between. The CDR3 nucleotides are TGTGCCAGCAGTCGCGGAAACTCCTACAATGAGCAGTTCTTC. Translation gives CASSRGNSYNEQFF.

This clonotype was counted between two and nine times. The chain joins TRBV6-2 or TRBV6-3 to TRBJ1-1; possibly TRBD1 for D (5 bases). The V and J ends lost 2 bases and 6 bases respectively, with 13 bases between them. Germline V gives CDR1 MNHEY, CDR2 SVGEGT. The CDR3 spans 14 residues. The CDR3 bases are TGTGCCAGCAGTTACGCGGCAGGGAGGGCTGAAGCTTTCTTT. It codes for CASSYAAGRAEAFF.

This clonotype was seen a few times. The rearrangement joins TRBV4-3 to TRBJ1-1; unclear D gene. This CDR3 is 15 amino acids long. The germline CDR1 and CDR2 sequences are LGHNA and YSLEER. V lost 4 bases to trimming and J lost 5 bases, with 17 bases between them. The CDR3 reads CASSLFNLPGTEAFF. In DNA form, the CDR3 reads TGCGCCAGCAGCCTTTTCAACCTGCCCGGAACTGAAGCTTTCTTT.

The chain is built from TRBV20-1 and TRBJ1-5; D might be TRBD1 (5 bases). V was trimmed by 6 bases and J by 4 bases, leaving 19 bases between them. The CDR3 contains 15 residues. Germline V gives CDR1 DFQATT, CDR2 SNEGSKA (reference sequence). The CDR3, as DNA: TGCAGTGCGCGAGAGGGACGCCAAGTAAATCAGCCCCAGCATTTT. Its protein product is CSAREGRQVNQPQHF.

The chain uses TRBV6-1 and TRBJ2-7; D perhaps matches TRBD2 (6 bases). CDR3 length: 14 residues. V lost 6 bases and J lost 7, with 19 bases in between. Germline assignment: CDR1 MNHNS and CDR2 SASEGT. DNA for the CDR3: TGTGCCAGCAGCCGTTCTGGCGGAGGGGCGGAGCAGTACTTC. This translates into CASSRSGGGAEQYF.

This clonotype appeared a few times. The chain has TRBV6-2 or TRBV6-3 and TRBJ2-1, with TRBD2 identical over 8 bases. J gave up 6 bases and V 8 bases, and 9 bases lay outside the gene matches. CDR3 size: 14 residues. The germline V gene encodes CDR1 MNHEY and CDR2 SVGEGT. The CDR3 nucleotides read TGTGCCAGCCGTGACCGGGGGGGGCCCAATGAGCAGTTCTTC. Amino acids: CASRDRGGPNEQFF.

The chain is built from TRBV7-9 and TRBJ2-1; D remains ambiguous. Between the trimmed V and J ends, which lost 5 bases and 6 bases, there was a span of 20 bases. Germline lookup yields CDR1 SEHNR and CDR2 FQNEAQ (reference sequence). The CDR3 runs to 16 residues. In nucleotides, the CDR3 is TGTGCCAGCAGCCCCCGCCGCGTCACCATTGGCAATGAGCAGTTCTTC. It yields the protein CASSPRRVTIGNEQFF.

Concerning this clonotype: One base away lies a much larger clone, so this may be a sequencing read error. Written as DNA, the CDR3 is TGTGCCAGCAGCTTACAGGCTAGCAATCAGCCCCAGCATTTT. It translates to CASSLQASNQPQHF. The J gene is TRBJ1-5, the V gene TRBV7-2; D call uncertain. V was trimmed by 2 bases and J by 0 bases, leaving 5 bases between them. There are 14 residues in the CDR3. The germline gives CDR1 SGHTA, CDR2 FQGNSA.

The sample holds a few counts of this clonotype. V usage is TRBV5-1 and J usage is TRBJ2-1; 9 nucleotides agree with TRBD2. The CDR3 is 14 residues long. Germline CDR1 and CDR2: SGHRS and YFSETQ. V gave up 5 bases and J gave up 7 bases; unmatched junction bases: 7. For the CDR3, the DNA is TGCGCCAGCAGATTTCCGGGACTAGCTAATGAGCAGTTCTTC. This sequence encodes CASRFPGLANEQFF.

This clonotype occurred a few times. The rearrangement links TRBV9 to TRBJ2-7; 11 bases line up with TRBD1. Germline CDR1 reads SGDLS; CDR2 reads YYNGEE. J was trimmed by 3 bases and V by 2 bases; bases with no gene match: 7. The CDR3 is 16 residues long. The CDR3, as DNA: TGTGCCAGCAGCGTTCGACCGGGACAGGGGGTCTACGAGCAGTACTTC. Encoded protein: CASSVRPGQGVYEQYF.

CDR3 loop: CASSLESGFGNIQYF. The CDR3 DNA follows: TGCGCCAGCAGCTTGGAATCGGGATTTGGGAACATTCAGTACTTC. The chain combines TRBV5-1 with TRBJ2-4; tentatively, D is TRBD2 (5 bases). Looked up from germline, CDR1 is SGHRS and CDR2 is YFSETQ. CDR3 length equals 15 residues. Trimming removed 0 bases from V and 7 bases from J, with 14 bases in between.

The rearrangement links TRBV7-2 to TRBJ2-7, with 7 bases that match TRBD1. With 5 bases clipped from V and 2 bases from J, the junction kept 9 bases outside the gene matches. Per germline, CDR1 SGHTA and CDR2 FQGNSA. CDR3 length: 15 residues. In DNA form, the CDR3 reads TGTGCCAGCAGCAATAACTTAGGGGGCGCCTACGAGCAGTACTTC. This translates into CASSNNLGGAYEQYF.

This clonotype was detected ten times or more. The J gene is TRBJ2-7, the V gene TRBV5-1; weak D call: TRBD2 (6 bases). CDR3 size: 13 residues. V was shortened by 2 bases and J by 7 bases, with 13 bases between the two germline ends. Germline V gene sequence: CDR1 SGHRS, CDR2 YFSETQ. CDR3 sequence reads: CASSFGGSGEQYF. DNA of the CDR3: TGCGCCAGCAGCTTCGGGGGATCGGGAGAGCAGTACTTC.

This clonotype was counted only a few times. V gene TRBV12-3 or TRBV12-4 combines with J gene TRBJ1-2, with 7 nucleotides matching TRBD1. With V trimmed by 7 bases and J by 2 bases, 10 bases remained unmatched. This CDR3 is built from 15 residues. CDR3 bases: TGTGCCAGCACCTCATCGGCCAGGGGGAACTATGGCTACACCTTC. Translating it yields CASTSSARGNYGYTF.

This clonotype was seen only a few times. The genes are TRBV29-1 and TRBJ1-3, with D unclear. V was trimmed by 7 bases and J by 0 bases, leaving 10 bases between them. The CDR3 length is 13 residues. CDR1 SQVTM and CDR2 ANQGSEA come from the germline V gene. The CDR3 loop is CSAKRASGNTIYF. The CDR3 DNA is TGCAGCGCCAAGAGAGCCTCTGGAAACACCATATATTTT.

The V and J genes are TRBV6-2 or TRBV6-3 and TRBJ2-5; 11 positions agree with TRBD2. Germline V lookup: CDR1 MNHEY, CDR2 SVGEGT. This CDR3 is 16 amino acids long. CDR3 coding DNA: TGTGCACATAGTCTAGGCCGACTAGCGGGGCAAGAGACCCAGTACTTC. This sequence encodes CAHSLGRLAGQETQYF.

This clonotype was seen a few times. The J gene is TRBJ2-3, the V gene TRBV6-2 or TRBV6-3; weak D call: TRBD1 (6 bases). Per the germline V gene, CDR1 is MNHEY and CDR2 is SVGEGT. Trimming cost V 6 bases and J 2 bases, with 12 bases left between them. The CDR3 totals 14 residues. The CDR3 reads CASRHRDATDTQYF. The CDR3 coding sequence is TGTGCCAGCAGACACAGGGATGCCACAGATACGCAGTATTTT.

The chain links TRBV29-1 to TRBJ2-2; TRBD2 aligns across 11 bases. This CDR3 spans 16 amino acids. V shed 6 bases and J 1 base; nucleotides not matched to a gene: 7. CDR1 and CDR2 from the germline V gene are SQVTM and ANQGSEA. The CDR3 bases are TGCAGCGTAGCCGGGACTAGCGGAAAGAACACCGGGGAGCTGTTTTTT. Its protein product is CSVAGTSGKNTGELFF.

This chain joins TRBV29-1 and TRBJ1-5, with a tentative D call TRBD1 (6 bases). The CDR3 totals 15 residues. The V end was cut by 4 bases, the J end by 0 bases, with 13 bases between. Germline V CDR1 and CDR2: SQVTM, ANQGSEA. This CDR3 reads CSVVWGGGSNQPQHF. The CDR3 nucleotides are TGCAGCGTTGTATGGGGGGGCGGTAGCAATCAGCCCCAGCATTTT.